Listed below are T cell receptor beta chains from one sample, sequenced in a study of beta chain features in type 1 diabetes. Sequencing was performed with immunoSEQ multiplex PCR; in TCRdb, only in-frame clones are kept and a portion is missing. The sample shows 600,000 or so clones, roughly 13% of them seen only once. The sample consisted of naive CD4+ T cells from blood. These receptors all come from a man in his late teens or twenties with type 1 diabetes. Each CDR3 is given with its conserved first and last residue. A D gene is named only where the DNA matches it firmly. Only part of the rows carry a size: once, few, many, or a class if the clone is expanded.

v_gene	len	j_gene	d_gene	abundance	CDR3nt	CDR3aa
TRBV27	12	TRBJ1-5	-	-	TGTGCCAGCATCGAGGCGGGGGAGCCCCAGCATTTT	CASIEAGEPQHF
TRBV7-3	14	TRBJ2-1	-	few	TGTGCCAGCAGCGGGGCTGGGGGTCACAATGAGCAGTTCTTC	CASSGAGGHNEQFF
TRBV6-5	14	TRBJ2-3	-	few	TGTGCCAGCAGTTACTCCGTCAGCACAGATACGCAGTATTTT	CASSYSVSTDTQYF
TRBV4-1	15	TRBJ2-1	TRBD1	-	TGCGCCAGCAGCTCCACAGACAGGGGGTACAATGAGCAGTTCTTC	CASSSTDRGYNEQFF
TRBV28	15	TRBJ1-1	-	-	TGTGCCAGCAGTCTTCGGACACGGGGGCCAAATGAAGCTTTCTTT	CASSLRTRGPNEAFF
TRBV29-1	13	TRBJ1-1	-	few	TGCAGCCTCCGATGGGCCTTGAACACTGAAGCTTTCTTT	CSLRWALNTEAFF
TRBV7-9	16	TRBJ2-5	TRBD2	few	TGTGCCAGCAGCTTACCCGGGACTAGCGGGAAAGAGACCCAGTACTTC	CASSLPGTSGKETQYF
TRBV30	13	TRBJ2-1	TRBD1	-	TGTGCCTGGACCGGGACAGGGGTCGGTGAGCAGTTCTTC	CAWTGTGVGEQFF
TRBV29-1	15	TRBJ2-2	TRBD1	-	TGCAGCGTTGACATCCGGACAGGGAACACCGGGGAGCTGTTTTTT	CSVDIRTGNTGELFF
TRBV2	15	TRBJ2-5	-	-	TGTGCCAGCAGTGTAGGGCGGGGCCGACAGGAGACCCAGTACTTC	CASSVGRGRQETQYF
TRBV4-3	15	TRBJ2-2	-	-	TGCGCCAGCAGCCCGGACAGTCAGAACACCGGGGAGCTGTTTTTT	CASSPDSQNTGELFF
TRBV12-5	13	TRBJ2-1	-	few	TGTGCTAGTGGTGGCTTCAGGGTAAATGAGCAGTTCTTC	CASGGFRVNEQFF
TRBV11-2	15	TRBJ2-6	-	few	TGTGCCAGCAGCCCCCCGGGGACAACTTCCAACGTCCTGACTTTC	CASSPPGTTSNVLTF
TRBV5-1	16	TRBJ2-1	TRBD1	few	TGCGCCAGCAGCCCCCAGGGGGTTGGGTCCTACAATGAGCAGTTCTTC	CASSPQGVGSYNEQFF
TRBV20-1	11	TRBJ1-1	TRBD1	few	TGCAGTGCCCCTACAGGGGGGAAAGCTTTCTTT	CSAPTGGKAFF
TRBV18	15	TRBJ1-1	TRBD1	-	TGTGCCAGCTCACCGGACAGGTTCCCCCACACTGAAGCTTTCTTT	CASSPDRFPHTEAFF
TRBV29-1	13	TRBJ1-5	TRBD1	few	TGCAGCGTTGTGACAGGGTGGGATCAGCCCCAGCATTTT	CSVVTGWDQPQHF
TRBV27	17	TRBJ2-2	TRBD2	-	TGTGCCAGCAGTTTCCTTCGGGGGGATGCCGACACCGGGGAGCTGTTTTTT	CASSFLRGDADTGELFF
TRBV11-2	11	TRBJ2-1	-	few	TGTGCCAGCACCACCGGGGGTGAGCAGTTCTTC	CASTTGGEQFF
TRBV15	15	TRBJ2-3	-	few	TGTGCCACCAGCACCTCGGGGCCCCACAGGGATACGCAGTATTTT	CATSTSGPHRDTQYF
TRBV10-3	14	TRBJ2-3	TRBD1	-	TGTGCCATCAGTCCGGGACAGGGGGCAGATACGCAGTATTTT	CAISPGQGADTQYF